The 15 T cell receptor beta chains below were found in one sample sequenced in a study of cytotoxic CD8 clonotypes in ibrutinib-treated CLL. Measured with immunoSEQ multiplex PCR; TCRdb has only the in-frame clones, and not every one. The sample has 150,000 to 200,000 clones; 70% to 85% are singletons. Sequencing used PBMCs, obtained after 12 months of ibrutinib treatment. All receptors come from a human donor with chronic lymphocytic leukemia.

The V call is TRBV25-1, the J call TRBJ2-7, with 8 bases matching TRBD1. This CDR3 contains 14 residues. V dropped 4 bases and J dropped 0; count of bases not matched to a gene: 2. The germline V gene has CDR1 MGHDK and CDR2 SYGVNS. The CDR3 coding sequence is TGTGCCAGCAGTGGGGACAGGTCCTCCTACGAGCAGTACTTC. This gives the protein CASSGDRSSYEQYF.

The gene calls are TRBV13 and TRBJ2-7, with 9 bases matching TRBD1. Germline CDR1 is PRHDT and CDR2 is FYEKMQ (reference sequence). The trim removed 5 bases at V and 2 bases at J, leaving 10 bases unmatched. The CDR3 length is 16 residues. DNA for the CDR3: TGTGCCAGCAGCCTAAGACAGGGGGTGATGACCTACGAGCAGTACTTC. Translated: CASSLRQGVMTYEQYF.

The chain employs TRBV10-3 and TRBJ1-3; possible D gene TRBD1, 5 bases. Looked up from germline, CDR1 is ENHRY and CDR2 is SYGVKD. This CDR3 region has 16 residues. The V end was cut by 5 bases, the J end by 0 bases, with 14 bases between. The CDR3, as DNA: TGTGCCATCAGTCCCCGGGACGGCGGCTCTGGAAACACCATATATTTT. Encoded protein: CAISPRDGGSGNTIYF.

The genes are TRBV20-1 and TRBJ2-7; D may be TRBD1 or TRBD2 (5 bases each). Germline V gives CDR1 DFQATT, CDR2 SNEGSKA (reference sequence). V shed 4 bases and J shed 6 bases, with 10 bases lying between them. The CDR3 length is 11 residues. The DNA for the CDR3 is TGCAGTGCTACCGCTGGGGGCGAGCAGTACTTC. Translated: CSATAGGEQYF.

The chain carries TRBV4-3 and TRBJ2-1, with D uncertain. The germline CDR1 and CDR2 sequences are LGHNA and YSLEER. V was trimmed by 0 bases and J by 7 bases, leaving 16 bases between them. This CDR3 is 16 amino acids long. CDR3 protein: CASSQDQTPSGNEQFF. CDR3 DNA: TGCGCCAGCAGCCAAGATCAAACCCCCTCTGGGAATGAGCAGTTCTTC.

By frequency in the sample, this clone is medium-sized. The same CDR3 also results from other DNA sequences found in this sample. The chain employs TRBV5-1 and TRBJ2-7, with 7 bases fitting TRBD2. Per the germline V gene, CDR1 is SGHRS and CDR2 is YFSETQ. Germline trimming cut 0 bases from V and 7 bases from J; bases unmatched to any gene: 4. The CDR3 contains 13 residues. The CDR3 spells CASSLESRGEQYF. CDR3 in DNA: TGCGCCAGCAGCTTGGAGTCGCGGGGGGAGCAGTACTTC.

This clone came up once. The chain recombines TRBV4-2 with TRBJ1-5, with 9 bases matching TRBD1. The V and J ends lost 4 bases and 7 bases, in that order; junction bases with no gene match: 2. CDR1 is LGHNA and CDR2 is YNFKEQ in the germline V gene. This CDR3 spans 13 amino acids. For the CDR3, the DNA is TGTGCCAGCAGCCCCGGGACAGGGCAGCCCCAGCATTTT. Protein product: CASSPGTGQPQHF.

This rearrangement joins TRBV2 to TRBJ2-3; a possible D gene is TRBD2 (6 bases). This CDR3 is built from 15 residues. V was cut by 2 bases and J by 1 base, with 10 bases left in between. Germline CDR1 reads SNHLY; CDR2 reads FYNNEI. The CDR3 DNA reads as TGTGCCAGCAGTGAACTTAGCGGAGGCACAGATACGCAGTATTTT. It specifies CASSELSGGTDTQYF.

The chain couples TRBV5-4 to TRBJ2-3; a weak D match, TRBD2 (7 bases). From germline, CDR1 is SGHNT and CDR2 YYREEE (reference sequence). CDR3 length: 17 residues. Between the trimmed V and J ends, which lost 4 bases and 0 bases, there was a span of 18 bases. CDR3 in DNA: TGTGCCAGCAGCCCGAACAGGGAGGGGTCCAGCACAGATACGCAGTATTTT. Its protein product is CASSPNREGSSTDTQYF.

This chain connects TRBV5-8 to TRBJ2-2, with TRBD1 matching over 9 bases. Trimming removed 5 bases from V and 3 bases from J; junction bases left unmatched: 5. Germline CDR1 and CDR2: SGHTS and YDEGEE. There are 15 residues in the CDR3. CDR3 in amino acids: CASSYDRGDTGELFF. For the CDR3, the DNA is TGTGCCAGCAGTTACGACAGGGGGGACACCGGGGAGCTGTTTTTT.

This clone was detected a few times. V usage is TRBV14 and J usage is TRBJ1-1; D ambiguous. The CDR3 contains 14 residues. Germline-derived CDR1 and CDR2 are SGHDN and FVKESK. Trimming took 2 bases from V and 5 from J, leaving 12 bases between them. This chain's CDR3 is CASSQTATGTEAFF. In DNA, the CDR3 is TGTGCCAGCAGCCAAACGGCCACTGGGACTGAAGCTTTCTTT.

The V and J genes are TRBV6-5 and TRBJ2-7, with 7 bases lining up with TRBD1. V dropped 0 bases and J dropped 2; count of bases not matched to a gene: 4. Germline V gives CDR1 MNHEY, CDR2 SVGAGI. The CDR3 extends over 15 amino acids. DNA for the CDR3: TGTGCCAGCAGTTACTCGTGGGACAGAGCCTACGAGCAGTACTTC. Protein product: CASSYSWDRAYEQYF.

The V call is TRBV18, the J call TRBJ1-2, with a tentative D call TRBD1 (5 bases). Germline loops: CDR1 KGHSH, CDR2 LQKENI. The CDR3 consists of 14 residues. Trimming took 2 bases from V and 6 from J, leaving 13 bases between them. The CDR3 loop reads CASSPVQGKDGYTF. CDR3 sequence (DNA): TGTGCCAGCTCACCAGTCCAGGGAAAAGATGGCTACACCTTC.

This chain links TRBV2 with TRBJ2-2; D may match TRBD1 or TRBD2 (5 bases each). Between the trimmed V and J ends, which lost 6 bases and 2 bases, there was a span of 10 bases. The CDR3 runs to 14 residues. The V gene's germline CDR1 is SNHLY and CDR2 FYNNEI. In DNA form, the CDR3 reads TGTGCCAGCAGGGGGACCACTAACACCGGGGAGCTGTTTTTT. Protein: CASRGTTNTGELFF.

V and J are TRBV10-3 and TRBJ2-2; D remains ambiguous. Trimming took off 9 bases at V and 3 bases at J, with 14 bases between the two ends. CDR3 length equals 14 residues. CDR1 and CDR2 from the germline V gene are ENHRY and SYGVKD. DNA of the CDR3: TGTGCCATATCCCGGGCAGGCGACACCGGGGAGCTGTTTTTT. Translated, it gives CAISRAGDTGELFF.